This TCR beta chain comes out of a study of early T cells in non-severe SARS-CoV-2 infection. This clonotype occurred a few times. Its antigen is not known. The study's findings and limits: Missing private and CD4 specificities, VDJdb matching favored anti-spike CD8 responses.

Germline V gene lookup returns CDR1 SGHRS and CDR2 YFSETQ. CDR3 length: 12 residues. Deletions cut 1 base from V and 6 bases from J, with 5 bases between. Unique molecular identifiers were attached to individual cDNA molecules. TCRdb recomputed calls from the 5' RACE reads with MiXCR, one row per CDR3 protein. The sample has around 83,000 distinct CDR3 sequences, about 10% seen once. The sequencing here drew on whole blood, taken at baseline. The gene calls are TRBV5-1 and TRBJ2-1; D uncertain. This TCR was sampled from an adult who was a healthcare worker with PCR-confirmed SARS-CoV-2 infection or an uninfected control (not recorded which). The CDR3 DNA is TGCGCCAGCAGCTTGTTGGGCAATGAGCAGTTCTTC. Its translation: CASSLLGNEQFF.